The 2 T cell receptor beta chains below all came from one sample that was sequenced in a study of shared clonotypes between healthy human individuals. Data came from immunoSEQ multiplex PCR; TCRdb stores just in-frame clones and leaves some out. The repertoire holds about 2.2 million clones, with 80% to 95% as singletons. It was CD45RO-negative cells, positively selected for CCR7, that made up naive CD8 cells, with terminally differentiated effector memory CD45RA+ cells excluded. The sample taken for sequencing was naive CD8+ T cells from PBMCs. The receptors shown here come from a man aged 18 to 29 in good health. Some clones in this sample may be carry-over from other donors' samples.

The chain couples TRBV13 to TRBJ1-1; D is ambiguous. Trimming pared 6 bases from V and 1 base from J, leaving 12 bases between. The CDR3 loop spans 14 amino acids. Germline assignment: CDR1 PRHDT and CDR2 FYEKMQ (reference sequence). CDR3 amino acids: CASRSAAGNTEAFF. CDR3 DNA: TGTGCCAGCAGAAGCGCCGCTGGGAACACTGAAGCTTTCTTT. Variable domain in full (rest from reference TRBV13 and TRBJ1-1): AAGVIQSPRHLIKEKRETATLKCYPIPRHDTVYWYQQGPGQDPQFLISFYEKMQSDKGSIPDRFSAQQFSDYHSELNMSSLELGDSALYFCASRSAAGNTEAFFGQGTRLTVV.

The J gene is TRBJ2-2, the V gene TRBV7-6; a possible D gene is TRBD2 (5 bases). V was clipped by 5 bases and J by 6 bases, with 16 bases between them. The germline CDR1 and CDR2 sequences are SGHVS and FNYEAQ. The CDR3 has 15 amino acids. As DNA, the CDR3 is TGTGCCAGCAGCCCAGTAGTCGGAGGCCCCGGGGAGCTGTTTTTT. Translation gives CASSPVVGGPGELFF.